This T cell receptor beta chain was documented in a study of graft-versus-host responses after intestinal transplantation. Whole-study context: Anti-thymocyte globulin induction, then tacrolimus and steroids for about three years, went to all recipients.

Looked up from germline, CDR1 is LNHDA and CDR2 is SQIVND (reference sequence). CDR3 size: 13 residues. V shed 2 bases and J shed 10 bases, with 12 bases lying between them. Profiling relied on immunoSEQ multiplex PCR, and the TCRdb table lists in-frame clones only, not all of them. Among 12,000 or so clones listed, approximately 91% were seen once. Time point indicated: postoperative day 105 after intestinal transplantation (dayNNNN = postoperative day). The chain recombines TRBV19 with TRBJ2-1, with D possibly TRBD1 on 5 matching bases. The sample was PBMCs, taken 105 days after intestinal transplantation. The receptor's source is a human patient who received an intestinal transplant, so some T cells may come from the graft donor. CDR3 coding DNA: TGTGCCAGTAGTATATTGGGGCCTGGGGAGCAGTTCTTC. Its protein product is CASSILGPGEQFF.